This TCR beta chain was sequenced for a study of cytomegalovirus exposure and HLA in healthy donors. Study-wide context: For the 300 to 450 genotyped donors, more than 65% fell within the Caucasian-associated ancestry cluster.

Trimming removed 0 bases from V and 0 bases from J, with 7 bases in between. Germline values: CDR1 SGHRS, CDR2 YFSETQ. The CDR3 sequence is 15 residues long. This PCR relied on a set of 60 Vbeta primers and 13 Jbeta primers. Sequenced by immunoSEQ multiplex PCR; TCRdb stores in-frame clones only, minus some. The sample has some 140,000 clones, about 76% seen once. Turning to this clone: Its matching antigen is unknown. Other nucleotide sequences in the sample specify the same CDR3.

Findings and caveats of the study: HLA-A and HLA-B allele assignments for most subjects were reportedly predicted accurately using TCR beta sequences.

The chain recombines TRBV5-1 with TRBJ1-5; D unclear. The specimen sequenced was PBMCs. The source is a middle-aged woman in good health and CMV-seronegative. CDR3 amino acids: CASSLDSSSNQPQHF. CDR3 in DNA: TGCGCCAGCAGCTTGGACAGTTCTAGCAATCAGCCCCAGCATTTT. Combining the CDR3 with reference TRBV5-1 and TRBJ1-5 gives the whole variable domain KAGVTQTPRYLIKTRGQQVTLSCSPISGHRSVSWYQQTPGQGLQFLFEYFSETQRNKGNFPGRFSGRQFSNSRSEMNVSTLELGDSALYLCASSLDSSSNQPQHFGDGTRLSIL.